This is a list of T cell receptor beta chains from one sample in a study of cytomegalovirus exposure and HLA in healthy donors. Clones were read by immunoSEQ multiplex PCR, and TCRdb kept only the in-frame ones, dropping some. The sample carries about 220,000 clones, around 80% recorded once. What was sequenced was PBMCs. The source of these receptors is a woman aged 25 to 39 in good health and CMV-seropositive. CDR3s include the opening cysteine and the closing phenylalanine or tryptophan. The D gene is left open where the match is weak. Size values are once, few and many counts, or a class for expanded clones, and some rows have none.

D,J,size,V,DNA,CDR3
TRBD1,TRBJ2-5,once,TRBV11-2,TGTGCCAGCAGCTACGGGACAGGGGGAGCAGAGACCCAGTACTTC,CASSYGTGGAETQYF
NA,TRBJ1-2,NA,TRBV2,TGTGCCAGCATCACAGGAAACTATGGCTACACCTTC,CASITGNYGYTF
NA,TRBJ2-7,NA,TRBV10-1,TGCGCCAGCAGTGATCAGGGCCGAGGCTACGAGCAGTACTTC,CASSDQGRGYEQYF
TRBD1,TRBJ1-4,NA,TRBV18,TGTGCCAGCTCACCTCCGGACAGGGCGGGGGGACTGTTTTTT,CASSPPDRAGGLFF
TRBD1,TRBJ2-2,NA,TRBV5-1,TGCGCCAGCAGCTTTAATACAGGGGACACCGGGGAGCTGTTTTTT,CASSFNTGDTGELFF
TRBD1,TRBJ2-1,NA,TRBV11-3,TGTGCCAGCAGCTTCCTAACAGGGGGACGGGAGCAGTTCTTC,CASSFLTGGREQFF
TRBD1,TRBJ2-5,NA,TRBV30,TGTGCCTGGATTGGAGGGACAGGGGGAATGGGGACCCAGTACTTC,CAWIGGTGGMGTQYF
NA,TRBJ2-7,few,TRBV27,TGTGCCAGCAAGTCCTCCTACGAGCAGTACTTC,CASKSSYEQYF
NA,TRBJ1-3,NA,TRBV30,TGTGCCTGGAGTTCCCTGGGAAACACCATATATTTT,CAWSSLGNTIYF
NA,TRBJ1-5,NA,TRBV6-5,TGTGCCAGCAGCCCCCCCGCTTTGACCCAGCATTTT,CASSPPALTQHF
TRBD1,TRBJ1-5,NA,TRBV30,TGTGCCTGGAGTCGGGGGCGACAGGGAGACAATCAGCCCCAGCATTTT,CAWSRGRQGDNQPQHF
TRBD1,TRBJ1-5,NA,TRBV25-1,TGTGCCAGCAGTGATAGGACAGGGGGAAATCAGCCCCAGCATTTT,CASSDRTGGNQPQHF
NA,TRBJ2-6,NA,TRBV28,TGTGCCAGCAGTCCCCCCCCAGGGTTCGGGGCCAACGTCCTGACTTTC,CASSPPPGFGANVLTF
NA,TRBJ2-7,NA,TRBV6-5,TGTGCCAGCAGTTACTCGACGGGTTCATCCTACGAGCAGTACTTC,CASSYSTGSSYEQYF
NA,TRBJ1-2,NA,TRBV29-1,TGCAGCCATTCCCAGGGCGACTATGGCTACACCTTC,CSHSQGDYGYTF
TRBD2,TRBJ2-1,NA,TRBV6-1,TGTGCCAGCAGCCCTGAGGGACTAGCGGGAGTTGAGCAGTTCTTC,CASSPEGLAGVEQFF
NA,TRBJ2-6,NA,TRBV2,TGTGCCAGCCAAATCAACCCGGCCGCTCCTGGGGCCAACGTCCTGACTTTC,CASQINPAAPGANVLTF
TRBD2,TRBJ2-6,NA,TRBV7-2,TGTGCCAGCAGCTTAGCAGTTCTAGCGGGAGGGCCGTCGACAGGGGCCAACGTCCTGACTTTC,CASSLAVLAGGPSTGANVLTF
NA,TRBJ2-7,NA,TRBV9,TGTGCCAGCAGCGTAGATGGAAGCAGGGTGATCTACGAGCAGTACTTC,CASSVDGSRVIYEQYF
NA,TRBJ1-5,NA,TRBV10-2,TGCGCCAGCAGTGAGGGATACAATCAGCCCCAGCATTTT,CASSEGYNQPQHF
NA,TRBJ2-1,NA,TRBV7-8,TGTGCCAGCAGCTTTGCCGACGGAGCCTACAATGAGCAGTTCTTC,CASSFADGAYNEQFF
TRBD1,TRBJ1-2,few,TRBV7-2,TGTGCCAGCAGCCCCAAGGGAGGGGGCGATGGCTACACCTTC,CASSPKGGGDGYTF
NA,TRBJ2-7,NA,TRBV7-9,TGTGCCAGCAGCTCCCGGCGGTCGATCGAGCAGTACTTC,CASSSRRSIEQYF
NA,TRBJ2-2,NA,TRBV6-5,TGTGCCAGCAGTTACAGTATCTTGCAGAACACCGGGGAGCTGTTTTTT,CASSYSILQNTGELFF
NA,TRBJ1-5,NA,TRBV9,TGTGCCAGCAGCCCCCGGCGCAGGGCCAGGCAGCCCCAGCATTTT,CASSPRRRARQPQHF
NA,TRBJ1-3,NA,TRBV6-1,TGTGCCAGCAGTGATGGGGGTGGACTATCTGGAAACACCATATATTTT,CASSDGGGLSGNTIYF
TRBD1,TRBJ1-1,NA,TRBV18,TGTGCCAGCTCACTCAGGACAGGGGCGAACACTGAAGCTTTCTTT,CASSLRTGANTEAFF
TRBD1,TRBJ2-7,NA,TRBV29-1,TGCAGCGCCCTATCCCCGGGACAGGGGGACGAGCAGTACTTC,CSALSPGQGDEQYF
NA,TRBJ2-2,NA,TRBV28,TGTGCCAGCAGTTCGGTGACGGAGACCCACAACACCGGGGAGCTGTTTTTT,CASSSVTETHNTGELFF
TRBD1,TRBJ2-1,NA,TRBV5-4,TGTGCCAGCAGCTTCACAGGGGGCGCCTACAATGAGCAGTTCTTC,CASSFTGGAYNEQFF
NA,TRBJ1-5,NA,TRBV2,TGTGCCAGCAGTGCCAGGGTGGTAACTCAGCCCCAGCATTTT,CASSARVVTQPQHF
TRBD1,TRBJ1-2,NA,TRBV10-1,TGCGCCAGCAGTGAGCTGCGGACAGGAGCTATGACCTTC,CASSELRTGAMTF
NA,TRBJ1-1,NA,TRBV2,TGTGCCAGCATGATAGGGAGGGACACTGAAGCTTTCTTT,CASMIGRDTEAFF
NA,TRBJ2-5,NA,TRBV30,TGTGCCTGGACTAGGGGAGGCCCAGGTGCGACCCAGTACTTC,CAWTRGGPGATQYF
TRBD1,TRBJ2-3,NA,TRBV4-1,TGCGCCAGCAGCCCCCCGGACAGGGGCACAGATACGCAGTATTTT,CASSPPDRGTDTQYF
TRBD2,TRBJ2-3,NA,TRBV29-1,TGCAGCGTTGAACCTACTAGCGGGGCCCCTGATACGCAGTATTTT,CSVEPTSGAPDTQYF
NA,TRBJ2-1,NA,TRBV4-3,TGCGCCAGCAGCCAAGAGACAGAAAATGAGCAGTTCTTC,CASSQETENEQFF
TRBD2,TRBJ2-2,NA,TRBV5-1,TGCGCCAGCAGCGGGGCCGGGACTAGCGTCCGAACGAACACCGGGGAGCTGTTTTTT,CASSGAGTSVRTNTGELFF
NA,TRBJ1-1,many,TRBV6-5,TGTGCCAGCAGTTACCCCCCGTTTGGGGATCGCACTGAAGCTTTCTTT,CASSYPPFGDRTEAFF
TRBD1,TRBJ1-4,NA,TRBV25-1,TGTGCCAGCAAGATACAGGGGACTACTAATGAAAAACTGTTTTTT,CASKIQGTTNEKLFF
NA,TRBJ1-1,NA,TRBV5-1,TGCGCCAGCAGCTTGGGGGGCTGGGACACTGAAGCTTTCTTT,CASSLGGWDTEAFF
TRBD2,TRBJ2-2,NA,TRBV6-6,TGTGCCAGCAATCGACTAGCGGGAGCCCCCGGGGAGCTGTTTTTT,CASNRLAGAPGELFF
NA,TRBJ2-1,NA,TRBV28,TGTGCCAGCAGTTCCTACCAAATACACCCGGGGGCCTACAATGAGCAGTTCTTC,CASSSYQIHPGAYNEQFF
TRBD1,TRBJ2-3,NA,TRBV30,TGTGCCTGGAACTTAGGGACAGGGGAATTTGGCACGCAGTATTTT,CAWNLGTGEFGTQYF
NA,TRBJ2-5,NA,TRBV7-3,TGTGCCAGCAGCTTAACGTACGGAAAACAAGAGACCCAGTACTTC,CASSLTYGKQETQYF